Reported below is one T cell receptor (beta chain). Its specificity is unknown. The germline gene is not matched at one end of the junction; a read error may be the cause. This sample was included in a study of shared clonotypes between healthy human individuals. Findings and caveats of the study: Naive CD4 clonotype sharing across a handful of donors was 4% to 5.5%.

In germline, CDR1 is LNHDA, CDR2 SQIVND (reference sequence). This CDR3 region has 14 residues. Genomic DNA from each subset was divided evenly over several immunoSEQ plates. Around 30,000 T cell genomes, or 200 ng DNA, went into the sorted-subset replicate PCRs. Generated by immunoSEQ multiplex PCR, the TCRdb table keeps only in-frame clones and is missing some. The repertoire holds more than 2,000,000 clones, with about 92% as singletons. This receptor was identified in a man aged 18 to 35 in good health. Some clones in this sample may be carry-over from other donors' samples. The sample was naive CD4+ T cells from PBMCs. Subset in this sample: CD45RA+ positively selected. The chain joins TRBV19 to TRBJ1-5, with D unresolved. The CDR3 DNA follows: TGTGCCAGTAGTTTCGGCGTTAGCGATCAGCCCCAGCATTTT. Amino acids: CASSFGVSDQPQHF. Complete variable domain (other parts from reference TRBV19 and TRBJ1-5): DGGITQSPKYLFRKEGQNVTLSCEQNLNHDAMYWYRQDPGQGLRLIYYSQIVNDFQKGDIAEGYSVSREKKESFPLTVTSAQKNPTAFYLCASSFGVSDQPQHFGDGTRLSIL.